This T cell receptor beta chain was retrieved from a study of cytomegalovirus exposure and HLA in healthy donors. Study-wide results and caveats: Earlier results showed most TCR beta V segments being productive about 87% or about 30% of the time. In a later analysis, TCR beta V- and J-gene trimming was associated with a missense DCLRE1C variant.

Germline CDR1 is SGHRS and CDR2 is YFSETQ. Trimming took off 4 bases at V and 4 bases at J, with 18 bases between the two ends. The CDR3 spans 16 residues. With regard to this clone: What it binds is unknown.

It was with 60 Vbeta and 13 Jbeta primers that the PCR ran. Profiling relied on immunoSEQ multiplex PCR, and the TCRdb table lists in-frame clones only, not all of them. The sample has approximately 290,000 clones, around 80% seen once. The V call is TRBV5-1, the J call TRBJ1-3; D gene ambiguous. This clonotype was sampled from a girl aged 2 to 9 in good health and CMV-seronegative. Sequencing was carried out using PBMCs. The CDR3 region is CASSPLVGPGGNTIYF. The CDR3 DNA reads as TGCGCCAGCAGCCCCCTGGTAGGGCCGGGAGGAAACACCATATATTTT.